The sequence of this T cell receptor beta chain was determined in a study of response to subunit inactivated influenza vaccine. Findings and caveats of the study: It was suggested by the authors that few new T cells are recruited by each seasonal influenza vaccination.

TCRdb called the RT-PCR reads again in MiXCR, with one record for every CDR3 protein. Of 500,000 to 600,000 distinct CDR3 sequences in the sample, under 15% were seen once. Deletions cut 5 bases from V and 0 bases from J, with 8 bases between. The length of the CDR3 is 13 residues. Germline CDR1 is SEHNR and CDR2 is FQNEAQ (reference sequence). This clonotype was counted ten times or more. The target antigen is unknown. The input for sequencing was PBMCs from blood, taken about 40 days after vaccination. The V call is TRBV7-9, the J call TRBJ2-7; possible D gene TRBD1, 6 bases. The origin of this receptor is a man in his fifties or sixties who received an inactivated influenza vaccine. The CDR3 DNA sequence: TGTGCCAGCAGCACAGGGATCTCCTACGAGCAGTACTTC. The encoded protein is CASSTGISYEQYF.